These 12 T cell receptor beta chains originate from one sample sequenced in a study of cytomegalovirus exposure and HLA in healthy donors (dated by TCRdb to the late 2010s). Library preparation was by the immunoSEQ multiplex PCR assay. The multiplex PCR relied on a mix of 60 forward primers for TCR Vbeta segments and 13 reverse primers for TCR Jbeta segments. The table comes from immuneACCESS by way of TCRdb, which keeps in-frame sequences with V and J called. Part of the clones is missing from these tables; in studies checked, under half for an unresolved V gene and the rest for unknown reasons. The sample table lists around 140,000 clones, approximately 82% of them with a count of one. The leading ten clones occupy roughly 10% of the sample. Sequenced sample: PBMCs. The receptors originated from a woman aged 55-70 years in good health and CMV-seropositive.

V usage is TRBV28 and J usage is TRBJ1-2; D possibly corresponds to TRBD1 (6 bases). V was clipped by 5 bases and J by 1 base, with 14 bases between them. This CDR3 contains 15 residues. Germline loops: CDR1 MDHEN, CDR2 SYDVKM. CDR3 sequence reads: CASSPLRQVNYGYTF. DNA of the CDR3: TGTGCCAGCAGTCCACTTCGACAGGTTAACTATGGCTACACCTTC.

V is TRBV10-3 and J is TRBJ2-7; TRBD1 matches at 11 bases. With V trimmed by 4 bases and J by 5 bases, 4 bases remained unmatched. Germline assignment: CDR1 ENHRY and CDR2 SYGVKD. The CDR3 loop spans 14 amino acids. CDR3 amino acids: CAISGGQGEDEQYF. As DNA, the CDR3 is TGTGCCATCAGTGGGGGACAGGGGGAGGACGAGCAGTACTTC.

The chain joins TRBV27 to TRBJ2-5; possible D gene TRBD2, 6 bases. The ends were cut back, 9 bases at V and 5 bases at J, with 19 bases in the middle. The CDR3 consists of 14 residues. Germline V gene sequence: CDR1 MNHEY, CDR2 SMNVEV (reference sequence). The CDR3: CARNSCGGSETQYF. The CDR3 DNA follows: TGTGCCAGGAATTCTTGTGGGGGGTCGGAGACCCAGTACTTC.

This clone was counted a single time. The J gene is TRBJ1-1, the V gene TRBV6-5; 10 bases map to TRBD1. CDR3 length: 14 residues. Germline values: CDR1 MNHEY, CDR2 SVGAGI. Trimming removed 6 bases from V and 7 bases from J; junction bases left unmatched: 8. CDR3 nucleotide sequence: TGTGCCAGCAGGAGTGGGACAGGGGTTAGTGAAGCTTTCTTT. Its protein product is CASRSGTGVSEAFF.

The chain joins TRBV2 to TRBJ1-1, with 8 bases that match TRBD1. The trim removed 6 bases at V and 5 bases at J, leaving 8 bases unmatched. The CDR3 contains 14 residues. Germline V lookup: CDR1 SNHLY, CDR2 FYNNEI. This CDR3 is CASSRTGRGTEAFF. Here the CDR3 DNA reads TGTGCCAGCAGCCGGACAGGGCGGGGAACTGAAGCTTTCTTT.

This clone showed up just once. CDR3 amino acids: CASSRSGTSYNEQFF. The CDR3 DNA is TGTGCCAGCAGCCGGTCTGGGACATCGTACAATGAGCAGTTCTTC. The chain is built from TRBV4-2 and TRBJ2-1; D perhaps matches TRBD1 (6 bases). CDR3 size: 15 residues. Germline V gene lookup returns CDR1 LGHNA and CDR2 YNFKEQ. Trimming cost V 4 bases and J 4 bases, with 14 bases left between them.

The chain uses TRBV6-5 and TRBJ1-1, with D perhaps matching TRBD1 (5 bases). The V end lost 6 bases, the J end lost 4 bases, and 12 bases lay between the germline ends. This CDR3 region has 13 residues. The V gene's germline CDR1 is MNHEY and CDR2 SVGAGI. The CDR3 is CASRTRQTTEAFF. CDR3 coding DNA: TGTGCCAGCAGAACCCGACAGACCACTGAAGCTTTCTTT.

The V call is TRBV21-1, the J call TRBJ2-1; TRBD2 is taken as the D call from the table, unchecked against the DNA. TRBV21-1 is labeled a pseudogene. The CDR3 loop spans 16 amino acids. The CDR3 here is CASSNTSGKTYNEQFF. CDR3 in DNA: TGTGCCAGCAGCAACACTAGCGGGAAAACCTACAATGAGCAGTTCTTC.

The rearrangement joins TRBV30 to TRBJ2-3; D call uncertain. CDR1 is GTSNPN and CDR2 is SVGIG in the germline V gene (reference sequence). This CDR3 spans 13 amino acids. V lost 7 bases to trimming and J lost 0 bases, with 11 bases between them. In DNA, the CDR3 is TGTGCCTCAAGCGTATCTAGCACAGATACGCAGTATTTT. Protein product: CASSVSSTDTQYF.

The chain couples TRBV4-1 to TRBJ1-2; TRBD1 matches 9 bases. The junction had 6 bases not matched to a gene; V was cut back by 1 base and J by 6 bases. The CDR3 is 15 amino acids. Germline lookup yields CDR1 MGHRA and CDR2 YSYEKL. CDR3 bases: TGCGCCAGCAGCCAAGCCCGGACAGGGGATAATGGCTACACCTTC. Protein sequence: CASSQARTGDNGYTF.

This clone was counted once. The V gene is TRBV7-2, the J gene TRBJ2-3; 10 nucleotides line up with TRBD2. Germline V gives CDR1 SGHTA, CDR2 FQGNSA. The CDR3 totals 18 residues. Trimming removed 5 bases from V and 1 base from J; junction bases left unmatched: 12. DNA for the CDR3: TGTGCCAGCAGCCGACCGACTAGCGGGTCGAGGGGCACAGATACGCAGTATTTT. Protein: CASSRPTSGSRGTDTQYF. Combining the CDR3 with reference TRBV7-2 and TRBJ2-3 gives the whole variable domain GAGVSQSPSNKVTEKGKDVELRCDPISGHTALYWYRQSLGQGLEFLIYFQGNSAPDKSGLPSDRFSAERTGGSVSTLTIQRTQQEDSAVYLCASSRPTSGSRGTDTQYFGPGTRLTVL.

The V call is TRBV19, the J call TRBJ1-2, with a possible D match to TRBD1 (5 bases). V lost 8 bases, J lost 0 bases, and 16 bases lay in between. Germline CDR1 LNHDA, CDR2 SQIVND (reference sequence). The CDR3 consists of 15 residues. The CDR3: CASGALDRANYGYTF. As DNA, the CDR3 is TGTGCCAGTGGGGCATTAGACAGAGCTAACTATGGCTACACCTTC.